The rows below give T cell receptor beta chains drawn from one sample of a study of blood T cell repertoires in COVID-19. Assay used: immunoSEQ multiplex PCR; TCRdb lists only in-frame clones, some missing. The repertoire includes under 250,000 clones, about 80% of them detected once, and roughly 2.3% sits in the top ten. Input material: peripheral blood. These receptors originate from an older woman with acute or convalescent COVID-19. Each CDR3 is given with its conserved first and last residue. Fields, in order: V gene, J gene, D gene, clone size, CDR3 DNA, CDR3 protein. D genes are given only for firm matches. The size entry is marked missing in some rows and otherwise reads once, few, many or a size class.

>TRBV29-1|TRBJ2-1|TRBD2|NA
TGCAGCGCTAAGCGGGGGGGTTACAATGAGCAGTTCTTC
CSAKRGGYNEQFF
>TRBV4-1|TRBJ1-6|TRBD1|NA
TGCGCCAGCAGCCAGGCAGACAGGGCGAATTCACCCCTCCACTTT
CASSQADRANSPLHF
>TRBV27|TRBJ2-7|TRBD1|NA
TGTGCCAGCAGTGCCACGGGACAGGGACCTCGCCAGTACTTC
CASSATGQGPRQYF
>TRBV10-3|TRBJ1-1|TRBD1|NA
TGTGCCATCAGTGTGGGACAGGGGGAGGAAGCTTTCTTT
CAISVGQGEEAFF
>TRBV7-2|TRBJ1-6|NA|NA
TGTGCCAGCAGCTTGGCCCCGGGATATTCACCCCTCCACTTT
CASSLAPGYSPLHF
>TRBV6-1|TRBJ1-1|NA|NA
TGTGCCAGCAGTGAACTTGAGGACACTGAAGCTTTCTTT
CASSELEDTEAFF
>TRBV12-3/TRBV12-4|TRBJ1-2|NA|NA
TGTGCCTCGGGGGGTGGCTATGGCTACACCTTC
CASGGGYGYTF
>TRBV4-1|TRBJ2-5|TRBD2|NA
TGCGCCAGCAGCCACGGGACTAGCGGGGCCGCCGACACCCAGTACTTC
CASSHGTSGAADTQYF
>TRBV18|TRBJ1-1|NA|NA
TGTGCCAGCTCACCCAGGGGAGTCACTGAAGCTTTCTTT
CASSPRGVTEAFF
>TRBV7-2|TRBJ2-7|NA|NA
TGTGCCAGCAGCTTAGCAGCTACCTACGAGCAGTACTTC
CASSLAATYEQYF
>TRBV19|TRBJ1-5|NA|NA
TGTGCCAGTAGTCGCCTTCCGAGTGGCAATCAGCCCCAGCATTTT
CASSRLPSGNQPQHF
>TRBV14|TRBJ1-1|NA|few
TGTGCCAGCAGCCAAAATGCGGGGACTGAAGCTTTCTTT
CASSQNAGTEAFF
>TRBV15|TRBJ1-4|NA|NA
TGTGCCACCAGCAGAGGGTCCCGCCGCTCGGCAGGGGAGACGGGAAAACTGTTTTTT
CATSRGSRRSAGETGKLFF
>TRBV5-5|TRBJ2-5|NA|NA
TGTGCCAGCAGTATGGCTAGCCTAGAGACCCAGTACTTC
CASSMASLETQYF
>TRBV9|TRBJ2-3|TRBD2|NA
TGTGCCAGCAGCGTACTAGCGGGGGGGATTTCAGATACGCAGTATTTT
CASSVLAGGISDTQYF
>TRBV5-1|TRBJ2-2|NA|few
TGCGCCAGCAGCATAGGACATACTAACACCGGGGAGCTGTTTTTT
CASSIGHTNTGELFF
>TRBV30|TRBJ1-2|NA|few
TGTGCCTGGAGTGTACAGAACTCCAGAAGGTATGGCTACACCTTC
CAWSVQNSRRYGYTF
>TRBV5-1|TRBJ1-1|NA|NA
TGCGCCAGCAGCTTGGCGGGCCGAGGGACTGAAGCTTTCTTT
CASSLAGRGTEAFF
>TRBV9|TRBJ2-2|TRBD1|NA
TGTGCCAGCAGCCTTACCCGGGACAGGGGGGCCGGGGAGCTGTTTTTT
CASSLTRDRGAGELFF
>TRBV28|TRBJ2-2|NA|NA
TGTGCCAGCAGCTCGACTTTCGCGAACACCGGGGAGCTGTTTTTT
CASSSTFANTGELFF
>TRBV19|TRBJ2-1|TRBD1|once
TGTGCCAGTAGTACCACCGGGACAGGGCATGAGCAGTTCTTC
CASSTTGTGHEQFF
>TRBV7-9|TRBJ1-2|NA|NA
TGTGCCAGCAGCCTCGTTGGTACGAGGGGCTACACCTTC
CASSLVGTRGYTF
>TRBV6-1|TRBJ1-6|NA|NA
TGTGCCAGCAGTGAAATCGGGCGGGGAAATTCACCCCTCCACTTT
CASSEIGRGNSPLHF
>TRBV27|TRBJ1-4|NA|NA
TGTGCCAGCAGTTCTCGACAGGTTAAGAATGAAAAACTGTTTTTT
CASSSRQVKNEKLFF
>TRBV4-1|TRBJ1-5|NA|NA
TGCGCCAGCAGCCAAGATAGGGGTAGCAATCAGCCCCAGCATTTT
CASSQDRGSNQPQHF
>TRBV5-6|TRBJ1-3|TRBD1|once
TGTGCCAGCAGCGCAGGGACAGGTTCTGGAAACACCATATATTTT
CASSAGTGSGNTIYF
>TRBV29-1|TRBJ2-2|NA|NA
TGCAGCGCCGAGGGAACAGGGCCGCCGAACACCGGGGAGCTGTTTTTT
CSAEGTGPPNTGELFF
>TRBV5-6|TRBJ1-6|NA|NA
TGTGCCAGCAGCTTGTATATTTCCCCGAATTCACCCCTCCACTTT
CASSLYISPNSPLHF
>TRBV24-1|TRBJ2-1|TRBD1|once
TGTGCCACCAGTGCCGGGACAGGGCACTACAATGAGCAGTTCTTC
CATSAGTGHYNEQFF
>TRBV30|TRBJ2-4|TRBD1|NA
TGTGCCTGGAGTGTGGGACAGGGACTAGCCAAAAACATTCAGTACTTC
CAWSVGQGLAKNIQYF
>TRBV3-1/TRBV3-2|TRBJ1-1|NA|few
TGTGCCAGCAGCCAGTCAGGCTGGGGGCAAATGAACACTGAAGCTTTCTTT
CASSQSGWGQMNTEAFF
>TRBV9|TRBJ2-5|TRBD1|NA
TGTGCCAGCAGCGTACGCCCCGGACAGGGAGAGACCCAGTACTTC
CASSVRPGQGETQYF
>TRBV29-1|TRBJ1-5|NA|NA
TGCAGCGTTGCGGACGGGAACAATCAGCCCCAGCATTTT
CSVADGNNQPQHF